One sample yielded the 10 T cell receptor beta chains listed below, sequenced in a study of T cell repertoires in cytomegalovirus infection. TCRdb reprocessed the reads via MiXCR and lists one record per CDR3 protein. This repertoire shows fewer than 1,000,000 distinct CDR3 sequences, around 30% found once; its top ten account for roughly 13%. For these TCRs, the target antigens are not known. The sequenced sample was cultured CD8+ T cells from PBMCs, obtained from culture after CMV antigen stimulation. The source of these receptors is a human donor in good health (CMV status not recorded). Some clones in this sample may be carry-over from other donors' samples.

In regard to this clonotype: A read error is possible here, since a much larger clone lies one base away. This chain uses TRBV6-1 with TRBJ1-5; D is perhaps TRBD1 (6 bases). CDR3 length: 17 amino acids. The ends were cut back, 3 bases at V and 0 bases at J, with 15 bases in the middle. The germline V gene has CDR1 MNHNS and CDR2 SASEGT. CDR3 bases: TGTGCCAGCAGTGACAACAGAACAGGGTATAGCAATCAGCCCCAGCATTTT. Its translation is CASSDNRTGYSNQPQHF.

The chain is built from TRBV11-2 and TRBJ1-2; D is uncertain. Germline assignment: CDR1 SGHAT and CDR2 FQNNGV. The CDR3 loop spans 17 amino acids. V dropped 4 bases and J dropped 0 bases, with 18 bases sitting between them. Written as DNA, the CDR3 is TGTGCCAGCAGCTCCTTGGGAGATCCAAGCTCTAACTATGGCTACACCTTC. Protein: CASSSLGDPSSNYGYTF.

To note about this clonotype: Mismatch with germline at one junction end may stem from a read error. The chain employs TRBV7-2 and TRBJ1-6, with D unresolved. This CDR3 is built from 15 residues. Germline lookup yields CDR1 SGHTA and CDR2 FQGNSA. Here the CDR3 DNA reads TGTGTCAGCAGCTTAGATGCGGTGGAGGGATCACCCCTCCACTTT. This gives the protein CVSSLDAVEGSPLHF.

This rearrangement joins TRBV6-6 to TRBJ2-5, with 9 bases identical to TRBD2. There are 18 residues in the CDR3. The germline gives CDR1 MNHNY, CDR2 SVGAGI (reference sequence). The J segment lost 3 bases and the V segment lost 2 bases, leaving 13 bases of the junction unmatched. The CDR3 coding sequence is TGTGCCAGCAGTTACAAGCGGGGGGCACTCAGAGACAAAGAGACCCAGTACTTC. Translating gives CASSYKRGALRDKETQYF.

This clonotype was seen at least ten times. The chain combines TRBV12-3 or TRBV12-4 with TRBJ2-1, with no clear D. The germline V and J ends were trimmed by 2 bases and 1 base, with 9 bases remaining between them. CDR3 length equals 15 residues. CDR3 in amino acids: CASSLRPPSYNEQFF. CDR3 in DNA: TGTGCCAGCAGTTTAAGGCCTCCGTCCTACAATGAGCAGTTCTTC.

This clonotype was observed at least ten times. V usage is TRBV29-1 and J usage is TRBJ2-1, with 9 bases matching TRBD2. From germline, CDR1 is SQVTM and CDR2 ANQGSEA. This CDR3 region has 17 residues. After removal of 2 bases from V and 5 bases from J, the junction contained 13 bases not matched to a gene. CDR3 amino acids: CSVEIGGSGGWDNEQFF. CDR3 sequence (DNA): TGCAGCGTTGAAATAGGAGGTAGCGGGGGTTGGGACAATGAGCAGTTCTTC.

Only one count was recorded for this clonotype. The chain combines TRBV6-2 or TRBV6-3 with TRBJ1-6, with 10 bases identical to TRBD1. V was pared by 6 bases and J by 8 bases, with 13 bases of the junction left unmatched. The germline V gene has CDR1 MNHEY and CDR2 SVGEGT. CDR3 length: 17 amino acids. This CDR3 is CASSSIWDRGVDSPLHF. The CDR3 DNA is TGTGCCAGCAGCTCAATCTGGGACAGGGGAGTAGATTCACCCCTCCACTTT.

This clonotype was counted at least ten times. The rearrangement uses TRBV7-3 and TRBJ2-3; 10 bases align to TRBD1. V lost 5 bases to trimming and J lost 6 bases; unmatched junction nucleotides: 5. CDR1 SGHTA and CDR2 FQGTGA come from the germline V gene. This CDR3 has 14 residues. The CDR3 loop is CASSQGTGEDTQYF. The CDR3 nucleotides are TGTGCCAGCAGCCAGGGGACAGGGGAGGATACGCAGTATTTT.

The sample holds a few counts of this clonotype. The chain employs TRBV19 and TRBJ2-2; D possibly matches TRBD1 or TRBD2 (5 bases each). V shed 5 bases and J shed 5 bases, with 12 bases lying between them. The CDR3 contains 14 residues. Germline assignment: CDR1 LNHDA and CDR2 SQIVND (reference sequence). CDR3 sequence: CASSLTWGTGELFF. Written as DNA, the CDR3 is TGTGCCAGTAGTCTGACATGGGGGACCGGGGAGCTGTTTTTT.

The chain carries TRBV24-1 and TRBJ2-3; 9 positions agree with TRBD1. The germline gives CDR1 KGHDR, CDR2 SFDVKD. The CDR3 has 15 amino acids. The V and J ends lost 3 bases and 3 bases, in that order; junction bases with no gene match: 3. This CDR3 reads CATSDRGQGTDTQYF. DNA for the CDR3: TGTGCCACCAGTGATAGGGGACAGGGAACAGATACGCAGTATTTT.